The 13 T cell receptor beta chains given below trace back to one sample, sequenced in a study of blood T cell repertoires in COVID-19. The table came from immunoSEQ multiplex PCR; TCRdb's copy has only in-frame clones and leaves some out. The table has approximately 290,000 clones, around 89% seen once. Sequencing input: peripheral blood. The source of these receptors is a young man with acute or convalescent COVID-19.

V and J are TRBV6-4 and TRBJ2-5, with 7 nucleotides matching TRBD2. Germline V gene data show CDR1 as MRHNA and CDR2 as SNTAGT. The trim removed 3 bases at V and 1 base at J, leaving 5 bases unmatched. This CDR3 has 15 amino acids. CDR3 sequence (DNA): TGTGCCAGCAGTGAGAGAAGCGGGACCCAAGAGACCCAGTACTTC. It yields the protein CASSERSGTQETQYF.

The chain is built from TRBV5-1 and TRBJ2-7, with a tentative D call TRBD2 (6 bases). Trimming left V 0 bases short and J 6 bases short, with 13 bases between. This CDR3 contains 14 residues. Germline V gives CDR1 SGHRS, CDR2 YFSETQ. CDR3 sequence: CASSLVVAVGEQYF. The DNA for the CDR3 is TGCGCCAGCAGCTTGGTGGTAGCGGTTGGCGAGCAGTACTTC.

CDR3 sequence (DNA): TGTGCCAGCAGTTACTCTGGGACAGGGGCTATGTCACCCCTCCACTTT. Protein product: CASSYSGTGAMSPLHF. The chain uses TRBV6-5 and TRBJ1-6; 10 positions agree with TRBD1. The trim removed 0 bases at V and 10 bases at J, leaving 6 bases unmatched. CDR1 and CDR2 (germline): MNHEY, SVGAGI. This CDR3 is built from 16 residues.

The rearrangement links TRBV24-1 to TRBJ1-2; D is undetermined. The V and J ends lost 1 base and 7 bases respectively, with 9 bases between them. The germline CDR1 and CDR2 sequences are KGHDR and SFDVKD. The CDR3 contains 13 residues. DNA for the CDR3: TGTGCCACCAGTGATTTTAGAGGGTTTGGCTACACCTTC. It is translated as CATSDFRGFGYTF.

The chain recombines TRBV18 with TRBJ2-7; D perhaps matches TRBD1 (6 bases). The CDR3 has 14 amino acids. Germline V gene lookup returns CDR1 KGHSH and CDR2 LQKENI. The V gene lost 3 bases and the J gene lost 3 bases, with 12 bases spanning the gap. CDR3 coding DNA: TGTGCCAGCTCACCTACCGGACAGAACTACGAGCAGTACTTC. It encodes CASSPTGQNYEQYF.

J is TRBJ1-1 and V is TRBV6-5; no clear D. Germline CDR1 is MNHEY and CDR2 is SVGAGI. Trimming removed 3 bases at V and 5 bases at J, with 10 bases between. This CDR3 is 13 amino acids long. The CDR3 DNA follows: TGTGCCAGCAGTTATTCCTATAGTACTGAAGCTTTCTTT. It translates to CASSYSYSTEAFF.

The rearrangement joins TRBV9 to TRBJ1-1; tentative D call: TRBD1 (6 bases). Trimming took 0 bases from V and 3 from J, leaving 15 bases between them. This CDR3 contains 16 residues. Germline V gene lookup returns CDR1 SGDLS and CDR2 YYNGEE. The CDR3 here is CASSVGVRGMDTEAFF. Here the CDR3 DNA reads TGTGCCAGCAGCGTAGGAGTCAGGGGTATGGACACTGAAGCTTTCTTT.

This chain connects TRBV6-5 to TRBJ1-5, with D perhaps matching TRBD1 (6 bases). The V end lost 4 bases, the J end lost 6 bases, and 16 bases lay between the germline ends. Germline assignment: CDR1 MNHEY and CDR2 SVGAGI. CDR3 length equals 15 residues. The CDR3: CASSSHRDSGQPQHF. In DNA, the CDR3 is TGTGCCAGCAGTTCTCACAGGGATAGTGGTCAGCCCCAGCATTTT.

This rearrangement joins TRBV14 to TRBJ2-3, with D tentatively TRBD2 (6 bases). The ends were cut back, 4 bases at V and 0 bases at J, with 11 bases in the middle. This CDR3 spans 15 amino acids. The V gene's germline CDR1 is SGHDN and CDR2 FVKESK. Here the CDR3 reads CASSPLGLSTDTQYF. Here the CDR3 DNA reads TGTGCCAGCAGCCCCCTGGGACTTAGCACAGATACGCAGTATTTT.

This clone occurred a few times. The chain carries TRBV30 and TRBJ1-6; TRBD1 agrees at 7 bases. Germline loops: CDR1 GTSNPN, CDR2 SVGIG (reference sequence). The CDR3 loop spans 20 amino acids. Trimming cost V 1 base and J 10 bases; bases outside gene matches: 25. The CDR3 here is CAWSGSVSDRTGGVWSPLHF. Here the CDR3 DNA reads TGTGCCTGGAGTGGTAGTGTCAGTGATCGGACAGGAGGGGTTTGGTCACCCCTCCACTTT.

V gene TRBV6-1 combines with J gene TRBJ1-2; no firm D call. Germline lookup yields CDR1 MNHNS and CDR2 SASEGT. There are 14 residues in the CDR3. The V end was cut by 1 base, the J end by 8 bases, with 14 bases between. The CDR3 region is CASSEGQPSRGYTF. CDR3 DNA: TGTGCCAGCAGTGAAGGTCAGCCCAGCAGGGGCTACACCTTC.

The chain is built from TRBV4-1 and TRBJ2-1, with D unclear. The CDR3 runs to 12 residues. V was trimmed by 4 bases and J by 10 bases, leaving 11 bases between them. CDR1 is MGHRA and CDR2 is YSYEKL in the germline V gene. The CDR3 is CASSPILGEQFF. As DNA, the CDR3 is TGCGCCAGCAGCCCAATACTCGGGGAGCAGTTCTTC.

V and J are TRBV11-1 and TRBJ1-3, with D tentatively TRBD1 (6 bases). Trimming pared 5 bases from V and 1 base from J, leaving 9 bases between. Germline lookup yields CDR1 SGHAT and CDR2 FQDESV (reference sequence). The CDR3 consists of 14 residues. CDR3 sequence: CASSQGQSGNTIYF. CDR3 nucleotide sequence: TGTGCCAGCAGCCAGGGACAATCTGGAAACACCATATATTTT. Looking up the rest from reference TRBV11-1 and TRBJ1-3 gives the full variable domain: EAEVAQSPRYKITEKSQAVAFWCDPISGHATLYWYRQILGQGPELLVQFQDESVVDDSQLPKDRFSAERLKGVDSTLKIQPAELGDSAMYLCASSQGQSGNTIYFGEGSWLTVV.